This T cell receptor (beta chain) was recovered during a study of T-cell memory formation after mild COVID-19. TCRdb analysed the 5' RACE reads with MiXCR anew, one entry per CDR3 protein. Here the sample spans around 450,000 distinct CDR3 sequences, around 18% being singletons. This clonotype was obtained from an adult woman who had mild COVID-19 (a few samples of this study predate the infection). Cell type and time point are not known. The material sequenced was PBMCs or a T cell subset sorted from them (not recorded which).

Here the CDR3 DNA reads TGTGCCAGCAGTTCCGACGCAACTAATGAAAAACTGTTTTTT. Encoded protein: CASSSDATNEKLFF. This sequence joins TRBV6-5 and TRBJ1-4; D is uncertain. The germline V and J ends were trimmed by 4 bases and 0 bases, with 6 bases remaining between them. Germline V CDR1 and CDR2: MNHEY, SVGAGI. The CDR3 has 14 amino acids.